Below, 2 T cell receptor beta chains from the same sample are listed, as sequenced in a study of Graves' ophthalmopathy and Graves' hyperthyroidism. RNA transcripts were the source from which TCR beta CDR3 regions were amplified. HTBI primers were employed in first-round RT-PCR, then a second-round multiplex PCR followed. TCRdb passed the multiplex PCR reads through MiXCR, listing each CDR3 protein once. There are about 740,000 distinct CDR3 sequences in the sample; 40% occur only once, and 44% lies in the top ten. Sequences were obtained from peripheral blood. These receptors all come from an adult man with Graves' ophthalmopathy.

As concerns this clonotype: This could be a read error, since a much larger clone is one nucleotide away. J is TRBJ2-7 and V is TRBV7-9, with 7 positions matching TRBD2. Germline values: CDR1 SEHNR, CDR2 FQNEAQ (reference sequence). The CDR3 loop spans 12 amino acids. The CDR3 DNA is TGTGTCAGCGGGGAATTCTCCTACGAGCAGTACTTC. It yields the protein CVSGEFSYEQYF. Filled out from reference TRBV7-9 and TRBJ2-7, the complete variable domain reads DTGVSQNPRHKITKRGQNVTFRCDPISEHNRLYWYRQTLGQGPEFLTYFQNEAQLEKSRLLSDRFSAERPKGSFSTLEIQRTEQGDSAMYLCVSGEFSYEQYFGPGTRLTVT.

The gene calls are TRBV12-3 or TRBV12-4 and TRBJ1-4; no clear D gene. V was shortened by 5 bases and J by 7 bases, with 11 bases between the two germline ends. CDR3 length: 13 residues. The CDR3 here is CASSSRRAEKLFF. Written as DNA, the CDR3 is TGTGCCAGCAGTAGTCGACGGGCTGAAAAACTGTTTTTT.